One and the same sample provided the 32 T cell receptor beta chains below, sequenced in a study of blood T cell repertoires in COVID-19. Sequencing was performed with immunoSEQ multiplex PCR; in TCRdb, only in-frame clones are kept and a portion is missing. The table lists under 150,000 clones, about 84% of them singletons. The specimen was peripheral blood. These TCRs come from a man aged 60 to 75 with active or convalescent COVID-19.

The table lists this clone with a count of one. The rearrangement uses TRBV5-8 and TRBJ2-1, with D tentatively TRBD1 (6 bases). Germline V lookup: CDR1 SGHTS, CDR2 YDEGEE. Trimming stripped 4 bases from V and 6 bases from J, with 20 bases between. The CDR3 is 16 residues long. As DNA, the CDR3 is TGTGCCAGCAGCCCCCTAGGGTGGGGGCCCCCCAATGAGCAGTTCTTC. It specifies CASSPLGWGPPNEQFF.

The chain employs TRBV28 and TRBJ2-3; TRBD2 matches 8 bases. CDR3 size: 17 residues. The trim removed 2 bases at V and 4 bases at J, leaving 11 bases unmatched. Germline V gene data show CDR1 as MDHEN and CDR2 as SYDVKM. The CDR3 reads CASSLVSGTRSADTQYF. CDR3 nucleotide sequence: TGTGCCAGCAGTTTAGTTTCCGGGACTAGGAGCGCAGATACGCAGTATTTT.

This chain uses TRBV7-2 with TRBJ1-4; possibly TRBD1 for D (6 bases). V was clipped by 1 base and J by 1 base, with 16 bases between them. The V gene's germline CDR1 is SGHTA and CDR2 FQGNSA. This CDR3 spans 18 amino acids. The CDR3 sequence: CASSLDRASHLTNEKLFF. In nucleotides, the CDR3 is TGTGCCAGCAGCTTAGACAGGGCTTCACATCTAACTAATGAAAAACTGTTTTTT.

The gene calls are TRBV12-3 or TRBV12-4 and TRBJ1-5; D is unresolved. The CDR3 is made up of 12 amino acids. The V and J ends lost 3 bases and 6 bases respectively, with 6 bases between them. DNA of the CDR3: TGTGCCAGCAGTTTCCCGGGTCAGCCCCAGCATTTT. Encoded protein: CASSFPGQPQHF.

The chain combines TRBV5-5 with TRBJ2-2; tentatively, D is TRBD1 (6 bases). The CDR3 runs 15 residues. Trimming stripped 4 bases from V and 3 bases from J, with 13 bases between. Germline CDR1 is SGHKS and CDR2 is YYEKEE (reference sequence). CDR3 nucleotide sequence: TGTGCCAGCAGCCCAGGACAGACTTACACCGGGGAGCTGTTTTTT. Its translation: CASSPGQTYTGELFF. Combining the CDR3 with reference TRBV5-5 and TRBJ2-2 gives the whole variable domain DAGVTQSPTHLIKTRGQQVTLRCSPISGHKSVSWYQQVLGQGPQFIFQYYEKEERGRGNFPDRFSARQFPNYSSELNVNALLLGDSALYLCASSPGQTYTGELFFGEGSRLTVL.

The rearrangement joins TRBV28 to TRBJ2-2; tentatively, D is TRBD1 (6 bases). Germline V gene sequence: CDR1 MDHEN, CDR2 SYDVKM. Trimming took off 7 bases at V and 3 bases at J, with 21 bases between the two ends. The CDR3 length is 17 residues. The CDR3 bases are TGTGCCAGCACCTCCCGGAACAGGGCGTCGGACACCGGGGAGCTGTTTTTT. Its translation is CASTSRNRASDTGELFF.

The rearrangement links TRBV12-3 or TRBV12-4 to TRBJ1-1, with TRBD1 as a possible D gene (6 bases). V was pared by 3 bases and J by 5 bases, with 10 bases between. This CDR3 is 13 amino acids long. CDR3 loop: CASSFQGITEAFF. DNA for the CDR3: TGTGCCAGCAGTTTTCAGGGGATAACTGAAGCTTTCTTT.

The V gene is TRBV24-1, the J gene TRBJ2-1; 8 nucleotides match TRBD1. Per germline, CDR1 KGHDR and CDR2 SFDVKD. This CDR3 contains 14 residues. With V trimmed by 5 bases and J by 9 bases, 8 bases remained unmatched. The CDR3 loop is CATSVSGGLGEQFF. CDR3 DNA sequence: TGTGCCACCAGTGTTTCAGGGGGCTTGGGTGAGCAGTTCTTC.

This clone was observed a handful of times. V and J are TRBV3-1 (or the pseudogene TRBV3-2) and TRBJ2-2; D is perhaps TRBD1 (7 bases). Germline-derived CDR1 and CDR2 are LGHDT and YNNKEL (reference sequence). V was cut by 5 bases and J by 3 bases, with 13 bases left in between. This CDR3 comprises 15 residues. CDR3 loop: CASSSDRDYTGELFF. Here the CDR3 DNA reads TGTGCCAGCAGCTCCGACAGGGACTACACCGGGGAGCTGTTTTTT.

This sequence joins TRBV6-5 and TRBJ2-7; the match to TRBD1 covers 9 bases. Germline-derived CDR1 and CDR2 are MNHEY and SVGAGI. Trimming cost V 2 bases and J 5 bases; bases outside gene matches: 7. The CDR3 runs 15 residues. CDR3 nucleotide sequence: TGTGCCAGCAGTTACCTACAGGGGGCGCGAGACGAGCAGTACTTC. Translation gives CASSYLQGARDEQYF.

Only a few counts were recorded for this clone. V gene TRBV5-4 combines with J gene TRBJ2-2; 8 bases are shared with TRBD2. This CDR3 comprises 15 residues. The V gene end was trimmed by 1 base and the J gene end by 7 bases; junction bases not matched to a gene: 6. Per the germline V gene, CDR1 is SGHNT and CDR2 is YYREEE (reference sequence). CDR3 DNA sequence: TGTGCCAGCAGCTTGCCGGGACTAGGAGTCGGGGAGCTGTTTTTT. Protein: CASSLPGLGVGELFF. Full variable domain (remainder filled in from reference TRBV5-4 and TRBJ2-2): ETGVTQSPTHLIKTRGQQVTLRCSSQSGHNTVSWYQQALGQGPQFIFQYYREEENGRGNFPPRFSGLQFPNYSSELNVNALELDDSALYLCASSLPGLGVGELFFGEGSRLTVL.

About this clone: Its ends do not fully match the called genes, so a read error is possible. The chain uses TRBV6-5 and TRBJ2-7; 14 bases align to TRBD2. Germline-derived CDR1 and CDR2 are MNHEY and SVGAGI. The CDR3 extends over 15 amino acids. This CDR3 is CASRPDGGLAGVMHF. The CDR3, as DNA: TGTGCCAGCAGACCCGATGGGGGACTAGCGGGAGTGATGCACTTC.

This clone was found once. The chain's CDR3 is CASSSTGYQPQHF. The CDR3 nucleotides are TGTGCCAGCAGCTCGACAGGTTATCAGCCCCAGCATTTT. V usage is TRBV7-9 and J usage is TRBJ1-5; weak D call: TRBD1 (6 bases). The length of the CDR3 is 13 residues. The ends were cut back, 4 bases at V and 5 bases at J, with 9 bases in the middle. Germline V gives CDR1 SEHNR, CDR2 FQNEAQ (reference sequence). The variable domain in full, completed from reference TRBV7-9 and TRBJ1-5, reads DTGVSQNPRHKITKRGQNVTFRCDPISEHNRLYWYRQTLGQGPEFLTYFQNEAQLEKSRLLSDRFSAERPKGSFSTLEIQRTEQGDSAMYLCASSSTGYQPQHFGDGTRLSIL.

This rearrangement joins TRBV5-4 to TRBJ1-1; 9 bases match TRBD1. CDR1 is SGHNT and CDR2 is YYREEE in the germline V gene (reference sequence). The CDR3 is 17 amino acids. Germline trimming cut 0 bases from V and 0 bases from J; bases unmatched to any gene: 6. CDR3 sequence reads: CASSLDGTGFMNTEAFF. CDR3 coding DNA: TGTGCCAGCAGCTTGGACGGGACAGGGTTCATGAACACTGAAGCTTTCTTT.

The V gene is TRBV7-2, the J gene TRBJ1-4, with TRBD1 identical over 7 bases. The CDR3 spans 15 residues. The V gene's germline CDR1 is SGHTA and CDR2 FQGNSA. Germline trimming cut 5 bases from V and 6 bases from J; bases unmatched to any gene: 9. As DNA, the CDR3 is TGTGCCAGCAGCCCACCGGGACAGCGATATGAAAAACTGTTTTTT. Amino acids: CASSPPGQRYEKLFF.

The chain recombines TRBV4-1 with TRBJ2-3; a possible D gene is TRBD2 (6 bases). The V and J ends lost 3 bases and 3 bases respectively, with 7 bases between them. The CDR3 covers 13 residues. In germline, CDR1 is MGHRA, CDR2 YSYEKL. CDR3 sequence: CASSHGGTDTQYF. The CDR3 nucleotides read TGCGCCAGCAGCCACGGAGGGACAGATACGCAGTATTTT.

This clone was detected once. The V call is TRBV5-1, the J call TRBJ1-1, with D hard to call. Germline assignment: CDR1 SGHRS and CDR2 YFSETQ. The CDR3 contains 15 residues. Trimming took off 0 bases at V and 2 bases at J, with 11 bases between the two ends. The DNA of the CDR3 is TGCGCCAGCAGCTTGGTTGGCTCGGGAAACACTGAAGCTTTCTTT. Protein sequence: CASSLVGSGNTEAFF.

The V call is TRBV2, the J call TRBJ2-1; a weak D match, TRBD2 (5 bases). The CDR3 has 10 residues. V shed 6 bases and J shed 12 bases, with 9 bases lying between them. Germline assignment: CDR1 SNHLY and CDR2 FYNNEI. CDR3 DNA sequence: TGTGCCAGCAGCTCCGAGGGGCAGTTCTTC. Amino acids: CASSSEGQFF.

This clone has a handful of counts. The rearrangement links TRBV4-2 to TRBJ2-5; 7 nucleotides align to TRBD1. Germline V CDR1 and CDR2: LGHNA, YNFKEQ. Trimming at V came to 2 bases and at J to 2 bases, leaving 2 bases not matched to a gene. The CDR3 is made up of 14 amino acids. Here the CDR3 DNA reads TGTGCCAGCAGCCAAACAGGGGTACAAGAGACCCAGTACTTC. Translating it yields CASSQTGVQETQYF.

The chain uses TRBV7-2 and TRBJ2-5; TRBD1 matches 12 bases. The CDR3 is made up of 14 amino acids. V trimming: 5 bases; J trimming: 5 bases; junction bases outside the gene matches: 3. Germline assignment: CDR1 SGHTA and CDR2 FQGNSA. The CDR3 reads CASSGTGGAETQYF. The CDR3 bases are TGTGCCAGCAGCGGGACAGGGGGCGCGGAGACCCAGTACTTC.

This chain uses TRBV5-1 with TRBJ2-5; D not resolved. This CDR3 comprises 12 residues. V shed 5 bases and J shed 2 bases, with 7 bases lying between them. Looked up from germline, CDR1 is SGHRS and CDR2 is YFSETQ. The CDR3 here is CASRRDQETQYF. DNA of the CDR3: TGCGCCAGCAGACGAGATCAAGAGACCCAGTACTTC.

The V and J genes are TRBV7-3 and TRBJ1-1; tentative D call: TRBD1 (5 bases). V lost 5 bases to trimming and J lost 0 bases, with 13 bases between them. This CDR3 has 15 amino acids. The V gene's germline CDR1 is SGHTA and CDR2 FQGTGA. The CDR3 sequence: CASSPGRGMNTEAFF. The CDR3 coding sequence is TGTGCCAGCAGCCCCGGGAGGGGTATGAACACTGAAGCTTTCTTT.

V and J are TRBV7-2 and TRBJ1-3; the match to TRBD1 covers 7 bases. CDR3 length equals 15 residues. CDR1 and CDR2 from the germline V gene are SGHTA and FQGNSA. The V and J ends lost 5 bases and 0 bases, in that order; junction bases with no gene match: 4. The DNA of the CDR3 is TGTGCCAGCAGCAACTGGGACAGCTCTGGAAACACCATATATTTT. Protein: CASSNWDSSGNTIYF.

The V call is TRBV28, the J call TRBJ1-1; D uncertain. There are 13 residues in the CDR3. Germline V gene data show CDR1 as MDHEN and CDR2 as SYDVKM. Trimming shortened V by 5 bases and J by 1 base, and 8 bases separated the two germline ends. The CDR3 sequence: CASSQNPNTEAFF. Written as DNA, the CDR3 is TGTGCCAGCAGTCAAAATCCGAACACTGAAGCTTTCTTT.

The chain links TRBV28 to TRBJ1-1; 10 bases match TRBD1. With 8 bases clipped from V and 8 bases from J, the junction kept 11 bases outside the gene matches. Per the germline V gene, CDR1 is MDHEN and CDR2 is SYDVKM. The CDR3 contains 14 residues. The CDR3 bases are TGTGCCAGCTCCCTGACAGGGGGCCGTGTGGAAGCTTTCTTT. Amino acids: CASSLTGGRVEAFF. The variable domain in full, completed from reference TRBV28 and TRBJ1-1, reads DVKVTQSSRYLVKRTGEKVFLECVQDMDHENMFWYRQDPGLGLRLIYFSYDVKMKEKGDIPEGYSVSREKKERFSLILESASTNQTSMYLCASSLTGGRVEAFFGQGTRLTVV.

The V gene is TRBV7-2, the J gene TRBJ2-1, with D possibly TRBD1 on 6 matching bases. The CDR3 runs to 14 residues. The V end was cut by 3 bases, the J end by 8 bases, with 14 bases between. Germline assignment: CDR1 SGHTA and CDR2 FQGNSA. The CDR3 coding sequence is TGTGCCAGCAGCTTTTACAGGGAAGCACATGAGCAGTTCTTC. Protein product: CASSFYREAHEQFF. Looking up the rest from reference TRBV7-2 and TRBJ2-1 gives the full variable domain: GAGVSQSPSNKVTEKGKDVELRCDPISGHTALYWYRQSLGQGLEFLIYFQGNSAPDKSGLPSDRFSAERTGGSVSTLTIQRTQQEDSAVYLCASSFYREAHEQFFGPGTRLTVL.

The rearrangement joins TRBV7-8 to TRBJ1-5; D gene unclear. V lost 5 bases, J lost 6 bases, and 8 bases lay in between. Germline V CDR1 and CDR2: SGHVS, FQNEAQ. The CDR3 contains 12 residues. The CDR3 spells CASSPPGQPQHF. In DNA form, the CDR3 reads TGTGCCAGCAGCCCCCCGGGTCAGCCCCAGCATTTT. Using reference TRBV7-8 and TRBJ1-5 for the parts outside the CDR3, the full variable domain is GAGVSQSPRYKVAKRGQDVALRCDPISGHVSLFWYQQALGQGPEFLTYFQNEAQLDKSGLPSDRFFAERPEGSVSTLKIQRTQQEDSAVYLCASSPPGQPQHFGDGTRLSIL.

The chain has TRBV28 and TRBJ2-3; 8 positions match TRBD1. The CDR3 is 16 residues long. CDR1 and CDR2 from the germline V gene are MDHEN and SYDVKM. V shed 6 bases, J shed 3 bases, and the junction held 11 bases outside the gene matches. The CDR3, as DNA: TGTGCCAGCAGGATACTTTCTTGGGACAGGACAGATACGCAGTATTTT. This codes for CASRILSWDRTDTQYF.

In DNA, the CDR3 is TGTGCCCCCCCGCCGGGACAGGGGAAAAACATTCAGTACTTC. Its translation is CAPPPGQGKNIQYF. This chain joins TRBV24-1 and TRBJ2-4, with TRBD1 matching 10 bases. Germline values: CDR1 KGHDR, CDR2 SFDVKD. This CDR3 spans 14 amino acids. Trimming at V came to 12 bases and at J to 4 bases, leaving 8 bases not matched to a gene.

This clone appeared once. The chain uses TRBV28 and TRBJ1-2; TRBD1 is a possible D gene (5 bases). Germline values: CDR1 MDHEN, CDR2 SYDVKM. Trimming pared 5 bases from V and 0 bases from J, leaving 13 bases between. This CDR3 has 15 amino acids. CDR3 nucleotide sequence: TGTGCCAGCAGTGCGACAGCAAGTGCTAACTATGGCTACACCTTC. Translated: CASSATASANYGYTF.

The V call is TRBV18, the J call TRBJ1-1, with 7 nucleotides matching TRBD1. The CDR3 runs to 14 residues. Germline trimming cut 3 bases from V and 1 base from J; bases unmatched to any gene: 2. Germline assignment: CDR1 KGHSH and CDR2 LQKENI. Here the CDR3 DNA reads TGTGCCAGCTCACCCCGACAGGGGAACACTGAAGCTTTCTTT. Translated, it gives CASSPRQGNTEAFF.

The rearrangement uses TRBV25-1 and TRBJ2-1; D might be TRBD2 (7 bases). The CDR3 runs 13 residues. Deletions cut 3 bases from V and 9 bases from J, with 12 bases between. Germline loops: CDR1 MGHDK, CDR2 SYGVNS. Written as DNA, the CDR3 is TGTGCCAGCAGTGAGGCGGGGGCGCTTGAGCAGTTCTTC. This translates into CASSEAGALEQFF.